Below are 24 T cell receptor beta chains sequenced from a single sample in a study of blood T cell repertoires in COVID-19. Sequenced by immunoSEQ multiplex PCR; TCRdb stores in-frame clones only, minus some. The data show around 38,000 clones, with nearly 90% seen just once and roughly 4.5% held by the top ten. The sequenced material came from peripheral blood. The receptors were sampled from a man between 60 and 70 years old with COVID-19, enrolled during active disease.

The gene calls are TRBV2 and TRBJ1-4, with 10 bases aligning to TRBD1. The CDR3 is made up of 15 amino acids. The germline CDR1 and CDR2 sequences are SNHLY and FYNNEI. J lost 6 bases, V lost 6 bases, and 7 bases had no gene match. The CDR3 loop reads CASRKRTGGDEKLFF. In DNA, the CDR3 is TGTGCCAGCAGGAAGAGGACAGGGGGAGATGAAAAACTGTTTTTT.

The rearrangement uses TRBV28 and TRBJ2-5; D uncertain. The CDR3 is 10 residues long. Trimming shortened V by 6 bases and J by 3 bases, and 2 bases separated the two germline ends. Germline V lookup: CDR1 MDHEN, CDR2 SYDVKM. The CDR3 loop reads CASSEETQYF. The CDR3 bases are TGTGCCAGCAGCGAAGAGACCCAGTACTTC.

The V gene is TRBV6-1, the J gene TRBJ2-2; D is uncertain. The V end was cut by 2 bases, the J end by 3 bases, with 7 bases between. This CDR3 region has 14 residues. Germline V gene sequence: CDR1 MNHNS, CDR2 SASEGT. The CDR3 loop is CASSELGYTGELFF. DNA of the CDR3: TGTGCCAGCAGTGAACTCGGTTACACCGGGGAGCTGTTTTTT.

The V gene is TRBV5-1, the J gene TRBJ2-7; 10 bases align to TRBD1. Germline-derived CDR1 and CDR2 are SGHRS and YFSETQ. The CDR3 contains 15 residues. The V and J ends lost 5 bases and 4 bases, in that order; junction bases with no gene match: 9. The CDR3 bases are TGCGCCAGCAGTTCCACCGGGACAGGGGTTTACGAGCAGTACTTC. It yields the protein CASSSTGTGVYEQYF.

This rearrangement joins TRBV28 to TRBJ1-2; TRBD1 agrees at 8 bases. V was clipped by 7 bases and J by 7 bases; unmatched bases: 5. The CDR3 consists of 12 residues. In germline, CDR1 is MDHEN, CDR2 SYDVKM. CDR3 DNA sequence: TGTGCCAGCACAACAGGGGGGAGTGGCTACACCTTC. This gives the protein CASTTGGSGYTF.

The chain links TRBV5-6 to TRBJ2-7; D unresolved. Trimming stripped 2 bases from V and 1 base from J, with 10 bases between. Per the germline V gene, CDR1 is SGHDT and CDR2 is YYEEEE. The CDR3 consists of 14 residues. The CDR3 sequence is CASSFGDISYEQYF. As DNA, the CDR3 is TGTGCCAGCAGCTTTGGTGACATATCCTACGAGCAGTACTTC.

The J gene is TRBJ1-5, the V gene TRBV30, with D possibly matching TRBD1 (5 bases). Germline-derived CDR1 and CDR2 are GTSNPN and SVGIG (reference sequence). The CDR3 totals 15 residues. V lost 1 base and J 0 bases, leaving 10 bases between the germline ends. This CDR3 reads CAWSEDIYSNQPQHF. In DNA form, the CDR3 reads TGTGCCTGGAGTGAGGACATCTATAGCAATCAGCCCCAGCATTTT.

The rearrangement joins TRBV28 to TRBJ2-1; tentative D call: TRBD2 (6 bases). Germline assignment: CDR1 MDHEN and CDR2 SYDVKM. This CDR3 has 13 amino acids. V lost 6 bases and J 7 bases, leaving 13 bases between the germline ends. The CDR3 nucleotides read TGTGCCAGCAGAACACCTGGGGGGAATGAGCAGTTCTTC. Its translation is CASRTPGGNEQFF.

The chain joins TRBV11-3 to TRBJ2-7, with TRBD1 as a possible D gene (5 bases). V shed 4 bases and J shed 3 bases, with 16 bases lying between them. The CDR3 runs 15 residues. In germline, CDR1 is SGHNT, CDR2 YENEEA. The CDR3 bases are TGTGCCAGCAGCTCGAAGGTTTCGCAGGGCTACGAGCAGTACTTC. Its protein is CASSSKVSQGYEQYF.

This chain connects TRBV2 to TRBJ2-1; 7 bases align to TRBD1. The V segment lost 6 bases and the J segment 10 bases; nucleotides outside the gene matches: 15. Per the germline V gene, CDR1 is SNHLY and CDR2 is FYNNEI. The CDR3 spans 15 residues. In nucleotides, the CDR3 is TGTGCCAGCAGAGAAAGGGACAGCGTGGCTGACGAGCAGTTCTTC. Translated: CASRERDSVADEQFF.

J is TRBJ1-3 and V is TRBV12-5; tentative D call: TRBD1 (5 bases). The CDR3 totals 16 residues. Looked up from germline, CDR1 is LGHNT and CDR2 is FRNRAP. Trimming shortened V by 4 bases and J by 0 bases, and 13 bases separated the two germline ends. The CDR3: CASGWARGVSGNTIYF. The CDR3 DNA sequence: TGTGCTAGTGGTTGGGCCCGGGGGGTCTCTGGAAACACCATATATTTT.

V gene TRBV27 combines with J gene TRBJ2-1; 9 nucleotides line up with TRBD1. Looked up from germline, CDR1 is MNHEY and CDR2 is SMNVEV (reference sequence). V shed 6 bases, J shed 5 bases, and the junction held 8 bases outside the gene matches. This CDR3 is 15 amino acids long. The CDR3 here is CASSSGTGINNEQFF. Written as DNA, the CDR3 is TGTGCCAGCAGCTCCGGGACAGGGATTAACAATGAGCAGTTCTTC.

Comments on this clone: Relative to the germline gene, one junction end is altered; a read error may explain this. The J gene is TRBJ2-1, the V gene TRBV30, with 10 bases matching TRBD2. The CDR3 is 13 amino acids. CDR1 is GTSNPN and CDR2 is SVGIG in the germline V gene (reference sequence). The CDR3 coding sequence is TGTGCCTGGAGTGTACGGCTAGCGGGAGTTGATGTCTTC. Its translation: CAWSVRLAGVDVF.

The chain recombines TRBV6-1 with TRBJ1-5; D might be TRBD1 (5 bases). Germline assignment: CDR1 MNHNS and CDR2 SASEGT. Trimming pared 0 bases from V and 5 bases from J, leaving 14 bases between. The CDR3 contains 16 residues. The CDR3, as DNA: TGTGCCAGCAGTGAAGCACAAGGACAAACCTATCAGCCCCAGCATTTT. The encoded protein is CASSEAQGQTYQPQHF.

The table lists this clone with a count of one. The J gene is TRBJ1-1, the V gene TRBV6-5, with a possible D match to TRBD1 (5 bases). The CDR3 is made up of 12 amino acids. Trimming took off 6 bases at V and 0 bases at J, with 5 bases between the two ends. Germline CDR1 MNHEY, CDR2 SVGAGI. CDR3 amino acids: CASRGVNTEAFF. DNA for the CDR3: TGTGCCAGCAGAGGGGTGAACACTGAAGCTTTCTTT.

Here the CDR3 reads CASSQGTGVSEKLFF. The CDR3 bases are TGCGCCAGCAGCCAAGGGACAGGGGTCAGTGAAAAACTGTTTTTT. The chain employs TRBV4-3 and TRBJ1-4; TRBD1 agrees at 9 bases. Germline lookup yields CDR1 LGHNA and CDR2 YSLEER. The CDR3 covers 15 residues. V lost 1 base and J lost 7; bases outside the gene matches: 4.

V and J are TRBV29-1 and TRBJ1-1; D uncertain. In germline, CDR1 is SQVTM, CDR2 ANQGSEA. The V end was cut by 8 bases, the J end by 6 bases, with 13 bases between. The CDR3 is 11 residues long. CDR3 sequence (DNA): TGCAGCACCTTACGGGTCTCTGAAGCTTTCTTT. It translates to CSTLRVSEAFF.

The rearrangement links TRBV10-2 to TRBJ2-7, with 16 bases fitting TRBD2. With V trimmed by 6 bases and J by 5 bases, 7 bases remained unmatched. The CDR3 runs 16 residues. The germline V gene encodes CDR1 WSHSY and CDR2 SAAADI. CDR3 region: CASRDPGLAGGDEQYF. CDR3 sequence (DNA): TGCGCCAGCAGGGATCCGGGACTAGCGGGAGGGGACGAGCAGTACTTC.

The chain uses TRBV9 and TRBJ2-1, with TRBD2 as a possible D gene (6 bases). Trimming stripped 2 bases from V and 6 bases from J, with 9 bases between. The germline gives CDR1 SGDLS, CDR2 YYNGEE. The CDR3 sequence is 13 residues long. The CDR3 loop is CASSVRGVNEQFF. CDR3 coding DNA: TGTGCCAGCAGCGTCCGCGGGGTCAATGAGCAGTTCTTC.

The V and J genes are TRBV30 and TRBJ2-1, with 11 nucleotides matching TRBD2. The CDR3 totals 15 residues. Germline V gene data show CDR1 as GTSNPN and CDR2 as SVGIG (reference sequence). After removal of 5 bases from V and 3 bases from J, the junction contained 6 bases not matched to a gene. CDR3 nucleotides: TGTGCCTGGGTTCTAGCGGGAGGAGGCTACAATGAGCAGTTCTTC. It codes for CAWVLAGGGYNEQFF.

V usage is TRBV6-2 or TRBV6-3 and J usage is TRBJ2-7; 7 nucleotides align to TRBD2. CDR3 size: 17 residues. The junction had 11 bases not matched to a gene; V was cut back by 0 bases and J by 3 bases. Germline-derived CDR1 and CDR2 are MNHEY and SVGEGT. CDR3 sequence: CASSYSIGAGVYYEQYF. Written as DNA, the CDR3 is TGTGCCAGCAGTTACTCGATCGGGGCGGGAGTTTACTACGAGCAGTACTTC.

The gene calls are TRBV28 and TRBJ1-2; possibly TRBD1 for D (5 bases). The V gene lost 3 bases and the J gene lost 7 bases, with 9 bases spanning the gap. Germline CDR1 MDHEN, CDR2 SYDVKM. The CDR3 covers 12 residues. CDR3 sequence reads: CASSFQGSGYTF. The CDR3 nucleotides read TGTGCCAGCAGTTTCCAGGGATCTGGCTACACCTTC.

The CDR3 coding sequence is TGTGCCAGCAGCGTAGAAGGAGGACTTAATGAAAAACTGTTTTTT. Translated, it gives CASSVEGGLNEKLFF. V is TRBV9 and J is TRBJ1-4; D not resolved. Germline assignment: CDR1 SGDLS and CDR2 YYNGEE. Trimming pared 0 bases from V and 4 bases from J, leaving 10 bases between. The CDR3 extends over 15 amino acids.

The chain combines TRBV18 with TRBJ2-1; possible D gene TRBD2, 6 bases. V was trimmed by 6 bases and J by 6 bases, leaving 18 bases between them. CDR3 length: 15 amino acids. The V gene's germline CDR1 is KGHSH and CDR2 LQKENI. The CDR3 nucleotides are TGTGCCAGCTCCCCGGGGGATGTTACTAGCAATGAGCAGTTCTTC. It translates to CASSPGDVTSNEQFF.